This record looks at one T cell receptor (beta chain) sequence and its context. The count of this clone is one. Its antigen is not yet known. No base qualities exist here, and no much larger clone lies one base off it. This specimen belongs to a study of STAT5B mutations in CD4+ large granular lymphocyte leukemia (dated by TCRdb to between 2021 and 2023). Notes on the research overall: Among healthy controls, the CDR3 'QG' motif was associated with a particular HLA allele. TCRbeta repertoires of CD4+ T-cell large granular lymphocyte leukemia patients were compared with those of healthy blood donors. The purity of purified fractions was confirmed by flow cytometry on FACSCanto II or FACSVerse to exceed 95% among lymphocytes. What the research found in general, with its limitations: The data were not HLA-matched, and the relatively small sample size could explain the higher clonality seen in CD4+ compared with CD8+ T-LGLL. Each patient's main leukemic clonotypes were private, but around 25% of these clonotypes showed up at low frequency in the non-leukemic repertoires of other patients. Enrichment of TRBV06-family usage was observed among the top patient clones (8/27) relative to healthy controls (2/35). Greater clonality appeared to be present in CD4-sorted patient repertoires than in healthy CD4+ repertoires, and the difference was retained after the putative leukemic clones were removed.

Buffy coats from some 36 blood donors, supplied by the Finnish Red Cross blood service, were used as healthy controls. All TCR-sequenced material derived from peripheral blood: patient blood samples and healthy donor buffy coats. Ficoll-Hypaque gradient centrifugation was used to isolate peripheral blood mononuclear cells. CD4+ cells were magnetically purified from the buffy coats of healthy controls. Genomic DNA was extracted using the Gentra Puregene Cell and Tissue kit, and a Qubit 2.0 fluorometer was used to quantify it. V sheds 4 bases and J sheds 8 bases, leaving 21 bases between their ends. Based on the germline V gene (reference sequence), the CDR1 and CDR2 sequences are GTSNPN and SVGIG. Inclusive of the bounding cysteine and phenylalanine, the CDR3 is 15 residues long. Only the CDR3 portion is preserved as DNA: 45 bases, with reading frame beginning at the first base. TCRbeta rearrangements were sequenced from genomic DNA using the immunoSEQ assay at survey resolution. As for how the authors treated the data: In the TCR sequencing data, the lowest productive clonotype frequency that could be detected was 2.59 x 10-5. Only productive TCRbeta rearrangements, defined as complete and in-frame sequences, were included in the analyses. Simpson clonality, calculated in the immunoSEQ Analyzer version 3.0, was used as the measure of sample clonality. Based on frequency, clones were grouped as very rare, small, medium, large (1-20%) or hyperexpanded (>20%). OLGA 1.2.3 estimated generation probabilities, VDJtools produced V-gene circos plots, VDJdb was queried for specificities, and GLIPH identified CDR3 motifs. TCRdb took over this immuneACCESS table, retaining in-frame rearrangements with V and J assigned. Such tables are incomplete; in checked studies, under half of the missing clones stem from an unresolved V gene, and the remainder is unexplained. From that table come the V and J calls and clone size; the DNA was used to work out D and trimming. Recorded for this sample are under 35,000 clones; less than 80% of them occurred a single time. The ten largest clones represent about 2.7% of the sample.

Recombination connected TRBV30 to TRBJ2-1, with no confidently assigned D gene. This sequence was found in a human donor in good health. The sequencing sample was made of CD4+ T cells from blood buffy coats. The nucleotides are TGTGCCTGGACAACCCCCCTAGGAATGGGCCATGAGCAGTTCTTC. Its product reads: CAWTTPLGMGHEQFF. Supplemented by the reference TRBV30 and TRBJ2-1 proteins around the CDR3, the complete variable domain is SQTIHQWPATLVQPVGSPLSLECTVEGTSNPNLYWYRQAAGRGLQLLFYSVGIGQISSEVPQNLSASRPQDRQFILSSKKLLLSDSGFYLCAWTTPLGMGHEQFFGPGTRLTVL.